This entry is about one T cell receptor (beta chain). The antigen is undetermined. Unique molecular identifiers, one per molecule, were present on every TCR cDNA molecule. A single record per CDR3 protein comes from TCRdb applying MiXCR to the 5' RACE reads. The data show roughly 15,000 distinct CDR3 sequences, 7.3% seen once. These data are taken from a study of spatial heterogeneity in lung cancer. Study-wide context: Every unique TCR and UMI combination, on average, appeared more than ten times in raw reads. Notes on the study in general: Counts of expanded intratumoral alpha and beta TCRs tracked tumor mutation counts.

The sample's time point: sample taken at primary tumor resection. The cohort: 70 to 75 early-stage, untreated non-small cell lung cancer patients. V lost 5 bases and J 4 bases, leaving 15 bases between the germline ends. This CDR3 has 14 residues. The germline CDR1 and CDR2 sequences are SGHVS and FQNEAQ. The rearrangement links TRBV7-8 to TRBJ2-7; D may be TRBD1 (6 bases). The source was lung tumor tissue, collected at surgery. This sequence originates from a male donor with early-stage non-small cell lung cancer. The CDR3 bases are TGTGCCAGCAGCCAGAACCGGGACACATACGAGCAGTACTTC. Amino acids: CASSQNRDTYEQYF.